This TCR beta chain was identified during a study of spatial heterogeneity in lung cancer. Study-wide background: Detection consistently captured more beta-chain sequences than alpha-chain sequences. Points from the study as a whole: Ubiquitous expanded tumor TCRs were observed in blood more at resection than follow-up.

Trimming left V 1 base short and J 5 bases short, with 5 bases between. Germline CDR1 reads MGHRA; CDR2 reads YSYEKL. The CDR3 contains 13 residues. By frequency in the sample, this clonotype is medium-sized (0.01 to 0.1%). The antigen is undetermined. The time point: sample taken at primary tumor resection. Without sorting, whole RNA was sequenced from tumor, nontumor lung or frozen PBMC. The donors, 60 to 80 patients with untreated early-stage non-small cell lung cancer, provided the samples. Every TCR cDNA molecule carried a tag that served as a unique molecular identifier. TCRdb fed the 5' RACE reads into MiXCR, producing one record per CDR3 protein. The data hold about 25,000 distinct CDR3 sequences, with 5.5% to 8.5% observed a single time.

Sequences were derived from PBMCs, sampled at surgery. The source of this sequence is a male donor with early-stage non-small cell lung cancer. The chain combines TRBV4-1 with TRBJ2-2; D remains unclear. This CDR3 is CASSQGATGELFF. In DNA form, the CDR3 reads TGCGCCAGCAGCCAAGGGGCGACCGGGGAGCTGTTTTTT.